The 31 T cell receptor beta chains listed next were all sequenced from one sample in a study of blood T cell repertoires in COVID-19. The protocol was immunoSEQ multiplex PCR, while the TCRdb copy is restricted to in-frame clones and leaves out a portion. The sample holds roughly 200,000 clones, 70% to 80% seen once. The sequencing sample was made of peripheral blood. The source of these receptors is a woman in her forties or fifties with active or convalescent COVID-19.

This clone was detected only once. The rearrangement joins TRBV3-1 (or the pseudogene TRBV3-2) to TRBJ2-5; 7 nucleotides agree with TRBD1. The V gene's germline CDR1 is LGHDT and CDR2 YNNKEL (reference sequence). V shed 4 bases, J shed 4 bases, and the junction held 6 bases outside the gene matches. This CDR3 contains 14 residues. CDR3 in amino acids: CASSRQDRAETQYF. As DNA, the CDR3 is TGTGCCAGCAGCCGACAAGACAGGGCAGAGACCCAGTACTTC.

The J gene is TRBJ1-3, the V gene TRBV5-1, with 7 bases matching TRBD1. J lost 3 bases, V lost 4 bases, and 7 bases had no gene match. Germline V gene data show CDR1 as SGHRS and CDR2 as YFSETQ. CDR3 length: 15 residues. As DNA, the CDR3 is TGCGCCAGCAGCGATCCGACAGGGTTTGGAAACACCATATATTTT. Its protein is CASSDPTGFGNTIYF.

DNA of the CDR3: TGTGCCAGCAGCGTAGACTTTGGAGATACGCAGTATTTT. Translation: CASSVDFGDTQYF. The chain is built from TRBV9 and TRBJ2-3; D not certain. Deletions cut 0 bases from V and 5 bases from J, with 7 bases between. The CDR3 length is 13 residues. CDR1 and CDR2 (germline): SGDLS, YYNGEE.

The CDR3 DNA sequence: TGTGCCAGCAGTTTACCCGGGAGGCGCAATGAGCAGTTCTTC. Encoded protein: CASSLPGRRNEQFF. V gene TRBV28 combines with J gene TRBJ2-1, with TRBD2 matching 7 bases. CDR1 MDHEN and CDR2 SYDVKM come from the germline V gene. This CDR3 spans 14 amino acids. V shed 2 bases and J 6 bases; nucleotides not matched to a gene: 4.

This sequence joins TRBV2 and TRBJ1-2; D perhaps matches TRBD1 (5 bases). In germline, CDR1 is SNHLY, CDR2 FYNNEI. The CDR3 extends over 13 amino acids. Trimming left V 3 bases short and J 4 bases short, with 9 bases between. The CDR3 loop reads CASSEDKGYGYTF. The CDR3 DNA is TGTGCCAGCAGTGAGGACAAGGGCTATGGCTACACCTTC.

This chain uses TRBV19 with TRBJ2-1; tentatively, D is TRBD1 (5 bases). The V gene's germline CDR1 is LNHDA and CDR2 SQIVND (reference sequence). The CDR3 covers 14 residues. V was pared by 3 bases and J by 3 bases, with 9 bases between. The chain's CDR3 is CASSMGQDYNEQFF. The CDR3 DNA reads TGTGCCAGTAGTATGGGGCAGGACTACAATGAGCAGTTCTTC. Filled out from reference TRBV19 and TRBJ2-1, the complete variable domain reads DGGITQSPKYLFRKEGQNVTLSCEQNLNHDAMYWYRQDPGQGLRLIYYSQIVNDFQKGDIAEGYSVSREKKESFPLTVTSAQKNPTAFYLCASSMGQDYNEQFFGPGTRLTVL.

The V and J genes are TRBV15 and TRBJ1-2; no clear D gene. The germline CDR1 and CDR2 sequences are LNHNV and YYDKDF (reference sequence). Trimming shortened V by 3 bases and J by 7 bases, and 18 bases separated the two germline ends. The CDR3 has 15 residues. The CDR3 loop reads CATSRTTGRQGGYTF. CDR3 bases: TGTGCCACCAGCAGGACCACGGGGAGGCAAGGTGGCTACACCTTC.

CDR3 sequence: CASSSSRGREETQYF. The CDR3 region has the DNA TGTGCCAGCAGTTCATCCCGCGGGCGGGAAGAGACCCAGTACTTC. This rearrangement joins TRBV28 to TRBJ2-5; D may be TRBD2 (5 bases). From germline, CDR1 is MDHEN and CDR2 SYDVKM. Trimming pared 4 bases from V and 3 bases from J, leaving 15 bases between. The CDR3 has 15 residues.

There are a few counts of this clone. This chain links TRBV9 with TRBJ1-2; D perhaps matches TRBD1 (6 bases). Germline V lookup: CDR1 SGDLS, CDR2 YYNGEE. The V end was cut by 5 bases, the J end by 8 bases, with 19 bases between. The length of the CDR3 is 14 residues. The CDR3 loop reads CASSLRGAFGGYTF. As DNA, the CDR3 is TGTGCCAGCAGTTTGCGGGGGGCCTTTGGGGGCTACACCTTC.

The chain uses TRBV10-3 and TRBJ1-2, with TRBD1 identical over 7 bases. Germline-derived CDR1 and CDR2 are ENHRY and SYGVKD. J was trimmed by 4 bases and V by 2 bases; bases with no gene match: 7. The CDR3 spans 15 residues. The CDR3 nucleotides read TGTGCCATCAGTGAGCTCGAGGGGGCAGTCTATGGCTACACCTTC. Protein product: CAISELEGAVYGYTF.

V is TRBV5-1 and J is TRBJ2-1; 14 bases are shared with TRBD2. V lost 3 bases to trimming and J lost 5 bases; unmatched junction nucleotides: 10. The CDR3 runs to 18 residues. The germline V gene encodes CDR1 SGHRS and CDR2 YFSETQ. CDR3 nucleotides: TGCGCCAGCAGCTCTATCCCGGGACTAGCGGGGGTCCACAATGAGCAGTTCTTC. As protein: CASSSIPGLAGVHNEQFF.

This clone was recorded a few times. This chain uses TRBV30 with TRBJ2-7; TRBD1 agrees at 8 bases. CDR1 is GTSNPN, CDR2 SVGIG, per germline (reference sequence). V lost 0 bases to trimming and J lost 3 bases; unmatched junction nucleotides: 1. This CDR3 spans 13 amino acids. The CDR3, as DNA: TGTGCCTGGAGTGTAGGGACAGGCTACGAGCAGTACTTC. Residues: CAWSVGTGYEQYF.

This rearrangement joins TRBV9 to TRBJ2-1, with a tentative D call TRBD2 (6 bases). This CDR3 region has 16 residues. Trimming took 2 bases from V and 7 from J, leaving 19 bases between them. Germline CDR1 and CDR2: SGDLS and YYNGEE. CDR3 bases: TGTGCCAGCAGCGTGAGGGGAGGAGCTCAATTGAATGAGCAGTTCTTC. Protein: CASSVRGGAQLNEQFF.

The chain joins TRBV5-1 to TRBJ1-1; D uncertain. This CDR3 has 15 amino acids. Germline V gene data show CDR1 as SGHRS and CDR2 as YFSETQ. V was pared by 4 bases and J by 2 bases, with 15 bases between. CDR3 loop: CASSNEIEGNTEAFF. DNA for the CDR3: TGCGCCAGCAGCAATGAAATCGAGGGAAACACTGAAGCTTTCTTT.

This clone was detected only once. The V gene is TRBV5-3, the J gene TRBJ2-3; 8 nucleotides align to TRBD2. TRBV5-3 is an open reading frame, and its role is uncertain. The CDR3 is 15 residues long. J lost 6 bases, V lost 4 bases, and 10 bases had no gene match. The CDR3 here is CARSGGPSGSDTQYF. The CDR3, as DNA: TGTGCCAGAAGCGGGGGGCCAAGCGGGAGTGATACGCAGTATTTT.

The chain carries TRBV9 and TRBJ2-1, with D possibly being TRBD2 (6 bases). CDR3 size: 16 residues. The V gene lost 0 bases and the J gene lost 0 bases, with 10 bases spanning the gap. Germline values: CDR1 SGDLS, CDR2 YYNGEE. The CDR3 DNA reads as TGTGCCAGCAGCGTAGCGGTCGGGGGCTCCTACAATGAGCAGTTCTTC. Translating gives CASSVAVGGSYNEQFF.

The gene calls are TRBV18 and TRBJ1-3, with TRBD1 identical over 9 bases. The V segment lost 3 bases and the J segment 8 bases; nucleotides outside the gene matches: 2. Per germline, CDR1 KGHSH and CDR2 LQKENI. The CDR3 has 13 amino acids. Written as DNA, the CDR3 is TGTGCCAGCTCACCGGGACAGGGTTACACCATATATTTT. Translated: CASSPGQGYTIYF.

The J gene is TRBJ1-2, the V gene TRBV4-3; D ambiguous. Germline loops: CDR1 LGHNA, CDR2 YSLEER. The CDR3 consists of 14 residues. Trimming removed 0 bases at V and 8 bases at J, with 13 bases between. CDR3 coding DNA: TGCGCCAGCAGCCAAGACCCCTTTTTCGGGGGCTACACCTTC. Its protein product is CASSQDPFFGGYTF.

V and J are TRBV18 and TRBJ1-4; 8 nucleotides align to TRBD1. Germline loops: CDR1 KGHSH, CDR2 LQKENI. CDR3 length: 15 residues. The ends lost 5 bases at V and 3 bases at J; junction bases unmatched: 5. CDR3 in amino acids: CASSYQGAPNEKLFF. The CDR3 DNA follows: TGTGCCAGCTCATACCAGGGGGCTCCTAATGAAAAACTGTTTTTT.

As to this clone: Within the sample, other DNA sequences also encode this same CDR3. Here the CDR3 reads CAWSVQGNTEAFF. CDR3 nucleotides: TGTGCCTGGAGTGTGCAGGGGAACACTGAAGCTTTCTTT. The V and J genes are TRBV30 and TRBJ1-1; a possible D gene is TRBD1 (5 bases). Germline V gene lookup returns CDR1 GTSNPN and CDR2 SVGIG (reference sequence). The CDR3 is made up of 13 amino acids. Trimming left V 0 bases short and J 1 base short, with 6 bases between.

The rearrangement joins TRBV29-1 to TRBJ2-7; a possible D gene is TRBD2 (5 bases). V was pared by 1 base and J by 7 bases, with 20 bases between. The CDR3 extends over 15 amino acids. Germline V gene lookup returns CDR1 SQVTM and CDR2 ANQGSEA. The CDR3 nucleotides are TGCAGCGTTGAAGTATCCCGGCACCTACCGGGGGAGCAGTACTTC. As protein: CSVEVSRHLPGEQYF.

The chain uses TRBV7-9 and TRBJ1-2; unclear D gene. Per germline, CDR1 SEHNR and CDR2 FQNEAQ (reference sequence). The CDR3 loop spans 12 amino acids. V lost 1 base to trimming and J lost 7 bases, with 7 bases between them. The CDR3 loop reads CASSLDLGGYTF. DNA for the CDR3: TGTGCCAGCAGCTTAGATCTAGGTGGCTACACCTTC.

The chain has TRBV19 and TRBJ1-2; the match to TRBD1 covers 9 bases. Germline loops: CDR1 LNHDA, CDR2 SQIVND (reference sequence). Trimming cost V 8 bases and J 0 bases; bases outside gene matches: 4. The CDR3 runs 14 residues. For the CDR3, the DNA is TGTGCCAGTGCCAGACAGGGGGCTAACTATGGCTACACCTTC. This sequence encodes CASARQGANYGYTF.

The gene calls are TRBV4-2 and TRBJ1-1; D ambiguous. CDR1 and CDR2 (germline): LGHNA, YNFKEQ. Deletions cut 1 base from V and 0 bases from J, with 12 bases between. This CDR3 region has 16 residues. The CDR3 loop reads CASSQAPTFMNTEAFF. CDR3 coding DNA: TGTGCCAGCAGCCAAGCCCCGACATTTATGAACACTGAAGCTTTCTTT.

Details on this clone: In the same sample, other DNA sequences code for this CDR3. V gene TRBV5-4 combines with J gene TRBJ1-2; D remains unclear. The length of the CDR3 is 13 residues. V was cut by 0 bases and J by 4 bases, with 7 bases left in between. The germline V gene has CDR1 SGHNT and CDR2 YYREEE (reference sequence). The CDR3 region is CASSLDRGYGYTF. Written as DNA, the CDR3 is TGTGCCAGCAGCTTGGACCGGGGCTATGGCTACACCTTC.

The chain combines TRBV6-5 with TRBJ2-7; 11 bases align to TRBD1. CDR1 is MNHEY, CDR2 SVGAGI, per germline. V trimming: 8 bases; J trimming: 3 bases; junction bases outside the gene matches: 0. The CDR3 loop spans 12 amino acids. CDR3 DNA: TGTGCCAGCGGGACAGGGGGCTACGAGCAGTACTTC. This gives the protein CASGTGGYEQYF.

This chain connects TRBV7-8 to TRBJ1-4; 7 bases match TRBD1. J lost 4 bases, V lost 5 bases, and 13 bases had no gene match. This CDR3 comprises 17 residues. The germline CDR1 and CDR2 sequences are SGHVS and FQNEAQ. CDR3 sequence (DNA): TGTGCCAGCAGCCCGACTAAGAACAGGGGATTTAATGAAAAACTGTTTTTT. Amino acids: CASSPTKNRGFNEKLFF.

V is TRBV25-1 and J is TRBJ1-2; D call uncertain. V lost 6 bases to trimming and J lost 0 bases, with 20 bases between them. CDR1 MGHDK and CDR2 SYGVNS come from the germline V gene. The CDR3 loop spans 17 amino acids. In nucleotides, the CDR3 is TGTGCCAGCAGGGGTGATAAAGGCACAGAAGCTAACTATGGCTACACCTTC. Protein: CASRGDKGTEANYGYTF.

This chain connects TRBV7-2 to TRBJ1-2, with D uncertain. Trimming pared 5 bases from V and 6 bases from J, leaving 19 bases between. The CDR3 consists of 15 residues. Germline V CDR1 and CDR2: SGHTA, FQGNSA. CDR3 DNA sequence: TGTGCCAGCAGCCCTCAACCCGGGAGCCAAAATGGCTACACCTTC. Translation gives CASSPQPGSQNGYTF. The complete variable domain, with remaining parts taken from reference TRBV7-2 and TRBJ1-2, reads GAGVSQSPSNKVTEKGKDVELRCDPISGHTALYWYRQSLGQGLEFLIYFQGNSAPDKSGLPSDRFSAERTGGSVSTLTIQRTQQEDSAVYLCASSPQPGSQNGYTFGSGTRLTVV.

This clone was seen more than once but under ten times. The chain carries TRBV9 and TRBJ2-3, with TRBD2 matching 9 bases. Looked up from germline, CDR1 is SGDLS and CDR2 is YYNGEE. The CDR3 has 17 residues. V lost 4 bases to trimming and J lost 2 bases; unmatched junction nucleotides: 11. The CDR3 nucleotides are TGTGCCAGCAGCCCGAGGGGGCTAGCGGGACCCACAGATACGCAGTATTTT. It translates to CASSPRGLAGPTDTQYF.

The gene calls are TRBV9 and TRBJ2-2; 13 bases match TRBD2. CDR3 length: 17 amino acids. Unmatched junction bases numbered 5, after V lost 1 base and J lost 5 bases. The germline V gene has CDR1 SGDLS and CDR2 YYNGEE. The CDR3 DNA sequence: TGTGCCAGCAGCGTACTGGGACTAGCGGGGACTACCGGGGAGCTGTTTTTT. It is translated as CASSVLGLAGTTGELFF. Full variable domain (outside the CDR3, taken from reference TRBV9 and TRBJ2-2): DSGVTQTPKHLITATGQRVTLRCSPRSGDLSVYWYQQSLDQGLQFLIQYYNGEERAKGNILERFSAQQFPDLHSELNLSSLELGDSALYFCASSVLGLAGTTGELFFGEGSRLTVL.